The T cell receptor beta chain under discussion was sequenced for a study of neurological immune-mediated disorders. Study-wide points: HTLV-1-associated myelopathy showed the most TCR clonal expansion; multiple sclerosis the least, below healthy controls.

PBMCs stored at -80 C, 2 million in total, were the source of the unsorted libraries. The cDNA came from 5'RACE with 10-nucleotide random UMIs. TCRdb independently ran MiXCR on the 5' RACE reads; one entry per CDR3 protein. Here the sample spans tens of thousands of distinct CDR3 sequences, roughly 7% being singletons. The ends were cut back, 6 bases at V and 7 bases at J, with 9 bases in the middle. This CDR3 region has 11 residues. Germline loops: CDR1 MNHEY, CDR2 SMNVEV (reference sequence). In the case of this clonotype: Its specificity is not known.

The receptor was isolated from a woman aged 40 to 55 in good health. The gene calls are TRBV27 and TRBJ2-5; weak D call: TRBD1 (5 bases). The sample taken for sequencing was PBMCs. The chain's CDR3 is CASSSQGTQYF. In nucleotides, the CDR3 is TGTGCCAGCAGCTCTCAGGGGACCCAGTACTTC.